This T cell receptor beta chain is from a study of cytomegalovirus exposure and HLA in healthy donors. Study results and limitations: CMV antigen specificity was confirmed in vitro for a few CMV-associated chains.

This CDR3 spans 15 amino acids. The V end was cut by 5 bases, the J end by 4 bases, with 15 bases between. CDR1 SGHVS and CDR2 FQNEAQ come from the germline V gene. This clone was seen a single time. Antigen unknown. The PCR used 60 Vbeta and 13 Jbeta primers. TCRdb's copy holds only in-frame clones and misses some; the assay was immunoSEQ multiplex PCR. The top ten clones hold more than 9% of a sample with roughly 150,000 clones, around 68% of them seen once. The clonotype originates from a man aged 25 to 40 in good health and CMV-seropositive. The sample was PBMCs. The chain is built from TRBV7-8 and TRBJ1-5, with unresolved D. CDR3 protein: CASSPRTVWNQPQHF. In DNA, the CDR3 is TGTGCCAGCAGCCCCAGGACTGTCTGGAATCAGCCCCAGCATTTT.